The 28 T cell receptor beta chains listed next were all sequenced from one sample in a study of shared clonotypes between healthy human individuals. Repertoires were generated with immunoSEQ multiplex PCR, while TCRdb's copy carries only in-frame clones and drops some. The sample holds around 750,000 clones, 74% seen once. The specimen was memory CD4+ T cells sorted from blood. The sample's subset: CD45RA-negative fraction. All receptors come from a woman between 25 and 40 years old in good health.

The J gene is TRBJ1-1, the V gene TRBV5-1; D unresolved. V was cut by 4 bases and J by 4 bases, with 17 bases left in between. The CDR3 covers 15 residues. The V gene's germline CDR1 is SGHRS and CDR2 YFSETQ. The CDR3 loop is CASSIGRVSGTEAFF. CDR3 DNA: TGCGCCAGCAGCATCGGCCGGGTCTCCGGCACTGAAGCTTTCTTT.

The chain combines TRBV9 with TRBJ2-1; D might be TRBD1 or TRBD2, each matching 5 bases. The CDR3 spans 14 residues. V was trimmed by 0 bases and J by 7 bases, leaving 11 bases between them. CDR1 is SGDLS and CDR2 is YYNGEE in the germline V gene. In nucleotides, the CDR3 is TGTGCCAGCAGCGTAGTCCCGGGGCGAAATGAGCAGTTCTTC. Protein product: CASSVVPGRNEQFF. The full variable domain, its missing parts supplied by reference TRBV9 and TRBJ2-1, is DSGVTQTPKHLITATGQRVTLRCSPRSGDLSVYWYQQSLDQGLQFLIQYYNGEERAKGNILERFSAQQFPDLHSELNLSSLELGDSALYFCASSVVPGRNEQFFGPGTRLTVL.

The rearrangement joins TRBV27 to TRBJ1-1; D is uncertain. CDR3 length: 12 residues. V was clipped by 6 bases and J by 3 bases, with 8 bases between them. The germline V gene has CDR1 MNHEY and CDR2 SMNVEV (reference sequence). DNA for the CDR3: TGTGCCAGCAGCTCCGCTGACACTGAAGCTTTCTTT. This gives the protein CASSSADTEAFF.

This clone has a handful of counts. V usage is TRBV29-1 and J usage is TRBJ2-4, with D tentatively TRBD2 (6 bases). This CDR3 is 12 amino acids long. V gave up 3 bases and J gave up 7 bases, with 10 bases separating them. The germline CDR1 and CDR2 sequences are SQVTM and ANQGSEA. The CDR3 protein is CSVDWGENIQYF. CDR3 bases: TGCAGCGTTGATTGGGGGGAGAACATTCAGTACTTC. Looking up the rest from reference TRBV29-1 and TRBJ2-4 gives the full variable domain: SAVISQKPSRDICQRGTSLTIQCQVDSQVTMMFWYRQQPGQSLTLIATANQGSEATYESGFVIDKFPISRPNLTFSTLTVSNMSPEDSSIYLCSVDWGENIQYFGAGTRLSVL.

The chain uses TRBV7-2 and TRBJ2-2; TRBD2 matches at 11 bases. Germline CDR1 SGHTA, CDR2 FQGNSA. V lost 8 bases, J lost 1 base, and 12 bases stayed unmatched. The CDR3 extends over 18 amino acids. CDR3 DNA: TGTGCCAGCCGACAAAGCATAGCGGGAGGGATGAACACCGGGGAGCTGTTTTTT. Its translation is CASRQSIAGGMNTGELFF.

CDR3 amino acids: CASTIGKWGSLSYEQYF. The CDR3 bases are TGTGCCAGCACCATCGGAAAATGGGGCAGCCTCTCCTACGAGCAGTACTTC. The chain employs TRBV2 and TRBJ2-7; maybe TRBD1 (5 bases). Between the trimmed V and J ends, which lost 7 bases and 0 bases, there was a span of 22 bases. The CDR3 consists of 17 residues. CDR1 and CDR2 from the germline V gene are SNHLY and FYNNEI.

V usage is TRBV6-6 and J usage is TRBJ2-7, with 10 bases lining up with TRBD1. Per the germline V gene, CDR1 is MNHNY and CDR2 is SVGAGI (reference sequence). The V and J ends lost 2 bases and 1 base, in that order; junction bases with no gene match: 2. CDR3 length: 15 amino acids. The CDR3 here is CASSYGTGVSYEQYF. The CDR3 bases are TGTGCCAGCAGTTACGGGACAGGGGTTTCCTACGAGCAGTACTTC.

J is TRBJ1-2 and V is TRBV21-1; the table's D call TRBD1 went unverified against the DNA. TRBV21-1 is assigned pseudogene status. The CDR3 length is 16 residues. CDR3 in DNA: TGTGCCAGCAGCAAAGTGTCAACAGCTGCTAACTATGGCTACACCTTC. Protein sequence: CASSKVSTAANYGYTF.

This chain connects TRBV6-1 to TRBJ1-2; TRBD1 matches at 8 bases. Trimming took 4 bases from V and 4 from J; bases not matched to a gene: 5. Germline assignment: CDR1 MNHNS and CDR2 SASEGT. CDR3 length: 14 amino acids. CDR3 region: CASSGRDRFYGYTF. Written as DNA, the CDR3 is TGTGCCAGCAGTGGGCGGGACAGGTTCTATGGCTACACCTTC.

The chain recombines TRBV10-3 with TRBJ1-2; the D gene is possibly TRBD1 (5 bases). CDR3 length equals 16 residues. V dropped 10 bases and J dropped 7 bases, with 28 bases sitting between them. CDR1 and CDR2 from the germline V gene are ENHRY and SYGVKD. The CDR3 region is CATGSQGGLNDGGYTF. The CDR3 DNA reads TGTGCCACCGGAAGTCAGGGTGGCCTAAACGACGGTGGCTACACCTTC.

In its sample, this clone was seen a few times. V and J are TRBV6-1 and TRBJ1-4; TRBD1 matches 7 bases. Germline V CDR1 and CDR2: MNHNS, SASEGT. Trimming at V came to 7 bases and at J to 6 bases, leaving 8 bases not matched to a gene. The CDR3 loop spans 14 amino acids. The DNA of the CDR3 is TGTGCCAGCACTCGACAGGGAGGAGATGAAAAACTGTTTTTT. This gives the protein CASTRQGGDEKLFF.

This clone appeared a single time. This chain links TRBV5-1 with TRBJ2-2; D unresolved. V lost 8 bases and J lost 4, with 18 bases in between. The V gene's germline CDR1 is SGHRS and CDR2 YFSETQ. This CDR3 comprises 15 residues. CDR3 in amino acids: CASGSKGESTGELFF. CDR3 DNA: TGCGCCAGTGGATCAAAGGGTGAGAGCACCGGGGAGCTGTTTTTT.

V and J are TRBV1 and TRBJ2-5; TRBD2 was called by the table and not checked on the DNA. TRBV1 is listed as a pseudogene. This CDR3 has 18 residues. The CDR3 is CTSSPPPSREGPVETQYF. The CDR3 DNA reads TGCACCAGCAGCCCGCCCCCCAGTCGGGAGGGCCCGGTGGAGACCCAGTACTTC.

This sequence joins TRBV6-6 and TRBJ1-1; D is unresolved. This CDR3 region has 13 residues. Trimming stripped 2 bases from V and 4 bases from J, with 8 bases between. Germline V gene lookup returns CDR1 MNHNY and CDR2 SVGAGI (reference sequence). CDR3 region: CASSYLGSTEAFF. DNA for the CDR3: TGTGCCAGCAGTTACCTTGGCAGCACTGAAGCTTTCTTT.

V usage is TRBV7-2 and J usage is TRBJ2-7; D remains ambiguous. The V end was cut by 6 bases, the J end by 12 bases, with 18 bases between. The germline CDR1 and CDR2 sequences are SGHTA and FQGNSA. The CDR3 covers 12 residues. The CDR3 DNA sequence: TGTGCCAGCAGTCAAGCCCACAGCGACTCGTACTTC. Translation gives CASSQAHSDSYF.

This clone was seen only once. The rearrangement joins TRBV27 to TRBJ2-3; TRBD2 aligns across 7 bases. Unmatched junction bases numbered 3, after V lost 0 bases and J lost 6 bases. Per the germline V gene, CDR1 is MNHEY and CDR2 is SMNVEV (reference sequence). This CDR3 has 14 amino acids. This chain's CDR3 is CASSLSGLRDTQYF. The CDR3 nucleotides read TGTGCCAGCAGTTTATCGGGACTAAGGGATACGCAGTATTTT.

The chain is built from TRBV15 and TRBJ1-5; 8 nucleotides match TRBD1. V lost 8 bases, J lost 4 bases, and 4 bases stayed unmatched. The CDR3 sequence is 13 residues long. Germline assignment: CDR1 LNHNV and CDR2 YYDKDF (reference sequence). CDR3: CATAGQGNQPQHF. The DNA for the CDR3 is TGTGCCACCGCCGGACAGGGAAATCAGCCCCAGCATTTT.

As concerns this clone: Other DNA sequences in the sample encode the same CDR3. CDR3: CASSLGASGRVYEQYF. Here the CDR3 DNA reads TGTGCCAGCAGCTTGGGGGCTAGCGGGAGGGTCTACGAGCAGTACTTC. The genes are TRBV5-4 and TRBJ2-7; 12 positions match TRBD2. Losses at the gene ends were 0 bases for V and 3 bases for J; bases not matched to a gene: 4. Per the germline V gene, CDR1 is SGHNT and CDR2 is YYREEE (reference sequence). The CDR3 runs to 16 residues.

This clone was observed once. The V call is TRBV7-2, the J call TRBJ2-5, with D unresolved. V was shortened by 2 bases and J by 1 base, with 8 bases between the two germline ends. CDR1 is SGHTA and CDR2 is FQGNSA in the germline V gene. The CDR3 is 14 residues long. The CDR3 region is CASSLRSAQETQYF. CDR3 nucleotide sequence: TGTGCCAGCAGCTTACGGTCAGCCCAAGAGACCCAGTACTTC.

V is TRBV28 and J is TRBJ2-7; no definite D call. Between the trimmed V and J ends, which lost 8 bases and 0 bases, there was a span of 11 bases. The CDR3 is 13 amino acids. Germline lookup yields CDR1 MDHEN and CDR2 SYDVKM. The CDR3 nucleotides read TGTGCCAGCGGCTACCTTAGCTCCTACGAGCAGTACTTC. This codes for CASGYLSSYEQYF.

The chain joins TRBV4-1 to TRBJ2-7, with TRBD1 matching 7 bases. The CDR3 has 15 residues. Germline CDR1 MGHRA, CDR2 YSYEKL. V was clipped by 1 base and J by 6 bases; unmatched bases: 9. The CDR3 region is CASSQGDRRTSEQYF. CDR3 in DNA: TGCGCCAGCAGCCAAGGGGACAGAAGGACCTCCGAGCAGTACTTC.

The chain has TRBV7-8 and TRBJ2-2, with D possibly matching TRBD1 (6 bases). The CDR3 is made up of 16 amino acids. Trimming cost V 1 base and J 5 bases, with 14 bases left between them. Germline-derived CDR1 and CDR2 are SGHVS and FQNEAQ. The CDR3 sequence is CASSLVGRGITGELFF. DNA for the CDR3: TGTGCCAGCAGCTTAGTTGGCAGGGGTATTACCGGGGAGCTGTTTTTT.

This sequence joins TRBV29-1 and TRBJ1-2, with a possible D match to TRBD1 (5 bases). Between the trimmed V and J ends, which lost 4 bases and 6 bases, there was a span of 9 bases. The CDR3 is 11 residues long. Germline V gene lookup returns CDR1 SQVTM and CDR2 ANQGSEA. The CDR3 DNA is TGCAGCGTTGTGGCAGGGAATGGCTACACCTTC. This encodes CSVVAGNGYTF.

The chain is built from TRBV28 and TRBJ1-2; D gene ambiguous. Germline V gene lookup returns CDR1 MDHEN and CDR2 SYDVKM. This CDR3 spans 14 amino acids. Trimming stripped 3 bases from V and 4 bases from J, with 12 bases between. The CDR3 protein is CASSLGSPLYGYTF. The DNA of the CDR3 is TGTGCCAGCAGTTTGGGGTCCCCACTCTATGGCTACACCTTC.

V gene TRBV12-5 combines with J gene TRBJ2-5; 8 nucleotides align to TRBD2. CDR1 is LGHNT and CDR2 is FRNRAP in the germline V gene. This CDR3 comprises 16 residues. The junction had 21 bases not matched to a gene; V was cut back by 4 bases and J by 14 bases. The DNA for the CDR3 is TGTGCTAGTGGTTCGAGTATCGACTTCGGACTAGCTGGCCTTTACTTC. It is translated as CASGSSIDFGLAGLYF.

The V call is TRBV7-2, the J call TRBJ2-1; 13 bases agree with TRBD2. CDR3 length: 15 residues. CDR1 and CDR2 (germline): SGHTA, FQGNSA. J was trimmed by 6 bases and V by 6 bases; bases with no gene match: 5. The CDR3 region is CASREGLAGLNEQFF. For the CDR3, the DNA is TGTGCCAGCAGGGAGGGACTAGCGGGGCTCAATGAGCAGTTCTTC.

This clone was seen a single time. This chain connects TRBV10-3 to TRBJ2-1, with TRBD2 matching 9 bases. This CDR3 is built from 17 residues. Germline loops: CDR1 ENHRY, CDR2 SYGVKD. J gave up 4 bases and V 10 bases, and 17 bases lay outside the gene matches. The CDR3 bases are TGTGCCACAACGCAACTTCAAGCGGGAGGTAGATACAATGAGCAGTTCTTC. Amino acids: CATTQLQAGGRYNEQFF.

A single count supports this clone. This sequence joins TRBV11-1 and TRBJ1-1, with unresolved D. V lost 3 bases and J lost 1, with 6 bases in between. Germline loops: CDR1 SGHAT, CDR2 FQDESV (reference sequence). This CDR3 region has 13 residues. The CDR3 nucleotides are TGTGCCAGCAGCTTCCGGCAGAACACTGAAGCTTTCTTT. Translating gives CASSFRQNTEAFF.